This TCR beta chain comes out of a study of sequential checkpoint blockade in melanoma. For the study at large: Maintenance nivolumab came after either treatment sequence. Under 95 pretreatment tumor DNA samples were TCRβ immunosequenced. After nivolumab or ipilimumab alone, roughly 20 patients had week-13 rebiopsies.

Treatment noted: randomized to nivolumab then ipilimumab (arm A) or the reverse (arm B). Measured with immunoSEQ multiplex PCR; TCRdb has only the in-frame clones, and not every one. The sample records about 37,000 clones, roughly 32% being singletons. The table lists this clone with a few counts. The length of the CDR3 is 15 residues. V dropped 2 bases and J dropped 7; count of bases not matched to a gene: 5. Germline lookup yields CDR1 LGHNT and CDR2 FRNRAP. V and J are TRBV12-5 and TRBJ1-4; 9 bases match TRBD1. The sequence derives from a human donor with melanoma. Sequencing was performed on tumor tissue (inferred from file names), taken from a patient given nivolumab and ipilimumab in sequence. CDR3 loop: CASGLSTGGLEKLFF. The CDR3 DNA follows: TGTGCTAGTGGTTTGTCCACAGGGGGCCTTGAAAAACTGTTTTTT.